This is a list of T cell receptor beta chains from one sample in a study of blood T cells in healthy people across ages. TCRdb ran MiXCR on the 5' RACE reads and lists one entry per CDR3 protein. The table has about 1.8 million distinct CDR3 sequences, about 50% seen once. Sequencing input: blood. The receptor set was obtained from a woman in her thirties or forties in good health. Each CDR3 is given with its conserved first and last residue. The D gene is left open where the match is weak. Clone size is stated in some rows and not others, as once, few, many or a class when expanded.

J,D,V,size,DNA,CDR3
TRBJ1-1,.,TRBV15,.,TGTGCCACCAGCAGAGGACATGGCTCTCGAGGCACTGAAGCTTTCTTT,CATSRGHGSRGTEAFF
TRBJ2-5,TRBD2,TRBV6-6,.,TGTGCCAGCAGTTACGAGCGGGGGGCTAAAGAGACCCAGTACTTC,CASSYERGAKETQYF
TRBJ2-6,.,TRBV6-1,.,TGTGCCAGCAGAACAGGTTTCAGCTCTGGGGCCAACGTCCTGACTTTC,CASRTGFSSGANVLTF
TRBJ1-2,TRBD1,TRBV7-2,many,TGTGCCAGCAGCCCCGGGACAGACCTCTATGGCTACACCTTC,CASSPGTDLYGYTF
TRBJ2-1,.,TRBV12-5,.,TGTGCTAGTGGTCTCGGAGGAGGCAGGGCGAATGAGCAGTTCTTC,CASGLGGGRANEQFF
TRBJ2-5,TRBD2,TRBV13,.,TGTGCCAGCAGCCCACTAGCGGGGGGGGACAATGAGCAGTACTTC,CASSPLAGGDNEQYF
TRBJ1-4,.,TRBV7-2,.,TGTGCCAGCAGATTTAGTGGTCAGGTCGCTGAAAAACTGTTTTTT,CASRFSGQVAEKLFF
TRBJ2-3,TRBD2,TRBV7-2,few,TGTGCCAGCAGTCTGCCCCGACTAGCGGGGGGGCCAGATACGCAGTATTTT,CASSLPRLAGGPDTQYF
TRBJ2-5,.,TRBV27,.,TGTGCCAGCAGTCCCCAGACTCGACAACTAAACAATGAGCAGTACTTC,CASSPQTRQLNNEQYF
TRBJ2-3,TRBD2,TRBV5-1,many,TGTGCCAGCAGCTTAGGGCTAGCGGGGACAGATACGCAGTATTTT,CASSLGLAGTDTQYF
TRBJ2-5,.,TRBV3-1,few,TGTGCCAGCAGCAAAAGGGGGGGGGAGACCCAGTACTTC,CASSKRGGETQYF
TRBJ2-7,.,TRBV20-1,few,TGCAGTGCTAGAGATCGTGTCCTTAGCTCCTACGAGCAGTACTTC,CSARDRVLSSYEQYF
TRBJ2-3,TRBD2,TRBV5-1,once,TGCGCCAGCAGCCCGGGACTATCGCAAGATACGCAGTATTTT,CASSPGLSQDTQYF
TRBJ2-7,TRBD2,TRBV10-1,.,TGCGCCAGCAGTGAGTCCCCTAGCGGGGGGGGCTACGAGCAGTACTTC,CASSESPSGGGYEQYF
TRBJ2-7,TRBD2,TRBV6-5,.,TGTGCCAGCAGTTACGGGACTAGCGCCAGCGAGCAGTACTTC,CASSYGTSASEQYF
TRBJ2-7,.,TRBV20-1,few,TGCAGTGCCAGCAGCCTCACCTACGAGCAGTACTTC,CSASSLTYEQYF
TRBJ2-3,.,TRBV10-1,once,TGCGCCAGCAGTGAGTTGTCAGATACGCAGTATTTT,CASSELSDTQYF
TRBJ2-7,.,TRBV4-1,few,TGCGCCAGCAGCCAAGATTACGGGGGTGAGCAGTACTTC,CASSQDYGGEQYF
TRBJ2-1,TRBD1,TRBV5-1,.,TGCGCCAGCACCTTAACGGGACAGAAGAGCTCCTACAATGAGCAGTTCTTC,CASTLTGQKSSYNEQFF
TRBJ2-1,TRBD1,TRBV18,.,TGTGCCAGCTCACCATATAACCCGGGGACAGGCGCCAATGAGCAGTTCTTC,CASSPYNPGTGANEQFF
TRBJ2-1,.,TRBV20-1,few,TGCAGTGCTAGGGGCCCCGCGGGGGCAACCTACAATGAGCAGTTCTTC,CSARGPAGATYNEQFF
TRBJ2-3,.,TRBV9,.,TGTGCCAGCAGCGTAGATCTGCGGGGGCGCACAGATACGCAGTATTTT,CASSVDLRGRTDTQYF
TRBJ1-2,TRBD1,TRBV25-1,.,TGTGCCAGCAGTGAGACAGGGCGAGATCTATATGGCTACACCTTC,CASSETGRDLYGYTF
TRBJ1-1,.,TRBV7-2,few,TGTGCCAGCAGCCCCCGTCAGGGAGGGGTCACTGAAGCTTTCTTT,CASSPRQGGVTEAFF
TRBJ2-3,.,TRBV20-1,.,TGCAGTGCTAGAGAAGGAAGTAAGGCCACAGATACGCAGTATTTT,CSAREGSKATDTQYF
TRBJ2-3,.,TRBV5-1,.,TGCGCCAGCAGCTTGGTACCTGGACAGAGCACAGATACGCAGTATTTT,CASSLVPGQSTDTQYF
TRBJ1-2,TRBD1,TRBV7-8,.,TGTGCCAGCACCTACAGGGGTTCGCCAGATGGCTACACCTTC,CASTYRGSPDGYTF
TRBJ1-6,.,TRBV6-5,.,TGTGCCAGCAGCCTATCAGACGGATATAATTCACCCCTCCACTTT,CASSLSDGYNSPLHF
TRBJ2-7,.,TRBV29-1,.,TGCAGCGTTGCGAGGGGAGAGAGATACGAGCAGTACTTC,CSVARGERYEQYF
TRBJ1-6,TRBD1,TRBV20-1,.,TGCAGTGCTAGGGCAGGGGGTTTCAATTCACCCCTCCACTTT,CSARAGGFNSPLHF
TRBJ2-5,TRBD1,TRBV5-1,few,TGCGCCAGCAGCGGACAGGGTGGGACCCAGTACTTC,CASSGQGGTQYF
TRBJ2-5,.,TRBV7-9,.,TGTGCCAGCAGCTTATTAGCGACCGGAGAGACCCAGTACTTC,CASSLLATGETQYF